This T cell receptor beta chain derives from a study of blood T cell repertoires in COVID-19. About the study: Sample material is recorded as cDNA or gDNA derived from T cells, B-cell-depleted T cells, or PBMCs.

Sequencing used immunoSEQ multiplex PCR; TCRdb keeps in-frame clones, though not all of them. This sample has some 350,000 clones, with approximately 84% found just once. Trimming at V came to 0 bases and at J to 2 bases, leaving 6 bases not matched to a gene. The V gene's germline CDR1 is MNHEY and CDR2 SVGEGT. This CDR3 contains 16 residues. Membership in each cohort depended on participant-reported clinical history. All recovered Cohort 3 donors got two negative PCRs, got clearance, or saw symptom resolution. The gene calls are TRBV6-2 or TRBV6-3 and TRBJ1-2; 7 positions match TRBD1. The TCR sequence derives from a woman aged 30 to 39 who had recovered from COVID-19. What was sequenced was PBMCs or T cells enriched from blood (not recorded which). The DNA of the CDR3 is TGTGCCAGCAGTTACTCGACAGGGACCCTGAACTATGGCTACACCTTC. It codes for CASSYSTGTLNYGYTF.